This T cell receptor beta chain comes out of a study of blood T cell repertoires in COVID-19. Participants spanned ages roughly 18 to 90 years and resided in roughly 22 US areas. The study assigned cohorts using participant-reported clinical history. This clone was counted a few times. The CDR3 totals 13 residues. V lost 4 bases, J lost 5 bases, and 5 bases stayed unmatched. Germline V CDR1 and CDR2: SGHRS, YFSETQ. Here immunoSEQ multiplex PCR was the method, and the copy in TCRdb shows in-frame clones only, minus some. The sample yields hundreds of thousands of clones, about nine tenths seen once. The sample consisted of PBMCs or T cells enriched from blood (not recorded which). The V and J genes are TRBV5-1 and TRBJ1-2; TRBD1 matches 7 bases. This receptor was obtained from a man aged 30-40 years who had recovered from COVID-19. CDR3 nucleotide sequence: TGCGCCAGCAGCCCAGACAGGGCGTATGGCTACACCTTC. It specifies CASSPDRAYGYTF.